This TCR beta chain was profiled in a study of regulatory T cells in long-lasting Graves disease (dated by TCRdb to about 2021). In terms of the full investigation: In the newly diagnosed Graves' disease group, patients had been taking antithyroid drugs for less than 3 months. Peripheral blood TCR sequencing and RNA sequencing compared persistent Graves' disease patients with newly diagnosed Graves' disease patients. The study took place in China and was registered as a clinical trial. A total of around 33 samples underwent TCR sequencing, from roughly 13 patients with persistent Graves' disease and approximately 20 patients with newly diagnosed Graves' disease. Findings and caveats that apply to the study as a whole: More public clonotypes were shared among persistent patients (roughly 2,700) than among newly diagnosed patients (roughly 1,000). Compared with newly diagnosed patients, persistent Graves' disease patients had lower TCR Shannon entropy and fewer highly expanded clones, which suggests clonal expansion. Sequencing and analysis were restricted to the TCR beta chain. The authors acknowledged the small sample size as a limitation that may reduce accuracy. Only peripheral blood was studied, because thyroid tissue, the primary lesion, was inaccessible. Preferential use of TRBV28, TRBJ1-2 and TRBJ2-5 was observed in persistent disease, whereas TRBV20-1 and TRBJ2-1 were favored in newly diagnosed disease.

The time point label corresponds to: newly diagnosed GD, antithyroid drugs for less than 3 months. For both TCR sequencing and RNA sequencing, RNA was extracted from PBMCs in TRIzol. The diagnosis of Graves' disease was made according to American Thyroid Association guidelines. Recruitment of patients was carried out at an endocrinology department in Xi'an, China. Each patient gave approximately 9 milliliters of peripheral blood, collected in an EDTA anticoagulant tube. Ficoll Paque Plus density gradient separation was used to isolate PBMCs, and no further T cell sorting was performed. An Agilent 2100 Bioanalyzer and agarose gel were used to check RNA quality, and a NanoDrop 2000 was used to measure RNA concentration. The V end loses 6 bases and the J end loses 13 bases, and a stretch of 21 bases separates them. The CDR3 starts with the cysteine, ends with the phenylalanine, and has 14 residues. The only DNA kept is the CDR3, 42 bases in frame from the first base. CDR1 and CDR2, looked up from the germline V gene, are MDHEN and SYDVKM.

In this sample, this clonotype turned up many times. What this receptor recognizes is not known. Base-call qualities are not available, and no considerably larger clone is one nucleotide away. The receptor library was made with multiplex PCR. TCRdb shows the sequencer as Illumina HiSeq 4000. iRepertoire HTBI primers and Arm-PCR amplification of CDR3 regions were used to construct TCR beta libraries. PCR products were gel purified before sequencing. The original pipeline was this. Gene usage analysis of CDR3 amino acid clonotypes relied on the roughly 60 TRBV and 12 to 15 TRBJ segments identified across samples. COPE and FqMerger were used to merge the filtered high-quality paired reads into contigs. BLAST was used to align contigs to IMGT TRBV, TRBD and TRBJ reference genes, with CDR3 defined following IMGT. Highly expanded clones were defined as clonotypes with a frequency above 0.1%. Shannon entropy was used to measure repertoire diversity, and the Gini coefficient was used to measure V-J evenness. A clonotype was considered public if more than one individual shared it. Clones were called with MiXCR by TCRdb after fastp trimmed the public reads at Q25, and only in-frame beta chains were retained. Every distinct CDR3 protein forms one entry, paired with its most common genes and DNA. TCRdb, not the authors, supplied the V and J calls. The sample table contains fewer than 650,000 distinct CDR3 sequences; only one count was recorded for about 16% of them. The ten largest clonotypes hold about 18% of the sample.

This sample also appeared in a second study, on T cells in Graves' hyperthyroidism and ophthalmopathy. Per the second study: A patient counted as having stable Graves' hyperthyroidism if no progression to ophthalmopathy occurred over 18 months of follow-up. Hyperthyroidism patients were newly diagnosed, had a disease duration of under 2 months, and were aged 18 to 65 years. Exclusion was applied to patients with uncontrolled infections, other autoimmune diseases, pregnancy or lactation. Diagnoses relied on clinical symptoms, serum thyroxine and TRAb, thyroid ultrasound and orbital computed tomography. The TCR CDR3 was subjected to a first round of RT-PCR using the HTBI primer set and the Qiagen OneStep RT-PCR kit. Most expanded thyroid clonotypes (frequency above 0.001) were also found in blood, which suggests that blood repertoires may mirror thyroid immune responses. In cross-validation, a model built on a 13 V-J signature told ophthalmopathy apart from stable hyperthyroidism with over 85% sensitivity and around 81% specificity, and in testing the same model reached 80%/75%. During validation, the model predicted progression to ophthalmopathy a median of roughly six months ahead of onset, with approximately 70% sensitivity and almost 75% specificity. To identify distinguishing TCR V-J signatures, a discovery cohort of about 100 patients was used, comprising 40 to 45 with Graves' ophthalmopathy and roughly 60 with stable Graves' hyperthyroidism. Prospective prediction of ophthalmopathy was tested in an independent validation cohort of about 19 hyperthyroidism patients and 17 patients who later progressed to ophthalmopathy. The approximately 100 discovery patients were divided at random into training and test sets in a 7:3 ratio. The study also compared thyroid tissue and blood T-cell repertoires from more than five Graves' hyperthyroidism patients. After sampling, hyperthyroidism patients received methimazole starting at 30 mg daily, and ophthalmopathy patients received high-dose intravenous methylprednisolone. Libraries were constructed in a second round of multiplex PCR, after which size selection and purification were performed. Sequencing of the libraries was done on an Illumina HiSeq2000 using paired-end 100 bp reads. Raw data were processed with SOAPnuke, discarding reads with adapters, uncalled bases, mean Phred below 15, or no exact constant-primer or identifier match. High-quality paired reads were merged using COPE v1.2.5, and each unique nucleotide sequence was defined as a clonotype. Clonotypes were aligned to IMGT TRBV, TRBD and TRBJ reference segments using MiTCR v1.1. Only V-J combinations with frequency above 0.0001, covering about 99% of repertoires, were analysed. The TCS score was defined as F50 (clonal expansion) divided by E x V (chaos), with BLOSUM62-based TCRdist calculated between CDR3 peptides within each V-J. Welch's t-statistics and random forest reduced roughly 530 V-J features to about 12, which were used in a naive Bayes classifier (R e1071). No statistical method was used to fix the sample size in advance, and group allocation was not hidden from the investigators. The paper describes TCR Vbeta CDR3 sequencing of about 140 peripheral blood samples, made up of about 40 ophthalmopathy patients, over 70 hyperthyroidism patients and roughly 17 progressor patients.

The sequence is built from TRBV28 and TRBJ1-4, and perhaps TRBD1 as D gene, on 5 matching bases. Source: peripheral blood mononuclear cells (PBMCs), taken at new diagnosis, from a patient treated with antithyroid drugs. This receptor was taken from a woman aged 30 to 39 with Graves disease. Donor details come from another sample of the same person, matched by shared clones. The DNA reads TGTGCCAGCAGCTCACCGGGACTCCCGATTGGACTGTTTTTT. Its coded protein is CASSSPGLPIGLFF.